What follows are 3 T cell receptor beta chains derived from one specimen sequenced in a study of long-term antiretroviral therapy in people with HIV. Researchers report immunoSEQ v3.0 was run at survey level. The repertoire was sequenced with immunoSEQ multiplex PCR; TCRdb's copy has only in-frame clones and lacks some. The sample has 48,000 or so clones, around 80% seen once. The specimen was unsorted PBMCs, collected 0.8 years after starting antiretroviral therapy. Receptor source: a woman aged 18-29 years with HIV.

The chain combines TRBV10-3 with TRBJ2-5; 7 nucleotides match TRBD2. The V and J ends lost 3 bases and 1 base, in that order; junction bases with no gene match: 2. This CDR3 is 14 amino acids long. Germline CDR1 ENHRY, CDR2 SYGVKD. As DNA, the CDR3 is TGTGCCATCAGTGATTCGGGGGGCCAAGAGACCCAGTACTTC. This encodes CAISDSGGQETQYF.

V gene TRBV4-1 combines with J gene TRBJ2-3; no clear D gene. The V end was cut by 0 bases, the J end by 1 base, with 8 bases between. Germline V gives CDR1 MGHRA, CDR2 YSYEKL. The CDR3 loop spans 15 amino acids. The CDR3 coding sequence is TGCGCCAGCAGCCAAGATGGAACCGGCACAGATACGCAGTATTTT. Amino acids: CASSQDGTGTDTQYF.

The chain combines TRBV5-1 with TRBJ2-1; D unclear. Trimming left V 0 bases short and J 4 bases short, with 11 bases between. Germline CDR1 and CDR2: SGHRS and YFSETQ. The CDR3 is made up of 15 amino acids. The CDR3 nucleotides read TGCGCCAGCAGCTTGGTCTCTGGCGGATACAATGAGCAGTTCTTC. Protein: CASSLVSGGYNEQFF.